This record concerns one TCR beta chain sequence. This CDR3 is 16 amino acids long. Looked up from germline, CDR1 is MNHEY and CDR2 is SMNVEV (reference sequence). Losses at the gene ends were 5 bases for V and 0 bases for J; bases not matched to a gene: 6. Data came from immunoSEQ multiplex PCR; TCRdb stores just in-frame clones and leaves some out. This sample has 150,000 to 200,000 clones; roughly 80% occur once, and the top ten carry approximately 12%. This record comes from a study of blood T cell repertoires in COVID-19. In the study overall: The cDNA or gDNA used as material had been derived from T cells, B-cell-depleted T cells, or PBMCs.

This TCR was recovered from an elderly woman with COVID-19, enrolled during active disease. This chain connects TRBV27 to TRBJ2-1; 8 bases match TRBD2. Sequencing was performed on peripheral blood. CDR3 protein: CASSAPAGVSYNEQFF. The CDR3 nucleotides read TGTGCCAGCAGTGCCCCAGCGGGAGTCTCCTACAATGAGCAGTTCTTC.